This TCR beta chain was profiled in a study of T-cell memory formation after mild COVID-19. On the study more broadly: The TCR clusters were mostly specific to one donor. Study outcomes and limitations: Later expanders leaned toward CD4+, whereas clones contracting from day 15 to 85 were balanced CD4/CD8.

With constant-segment primers, 5'RACE yielded cDNA libraries of TCR alpha and TCR beta that carried sample barcodes and UMIs. TCRdb re-called the 5' RACE reads through MiXCR, storing one row per CDR3 protein. The sample lists about 290,000 distinct CDR3 sequences; about 20% were seen once. CDR1 is LGHNA, CDR2 YSLEER, per germline. Trimming left V 4 bases short and J 0 bases short, with 10 bases between. This CDR3 has 15 residues. On this clonotype itself: What it binds is unknown.

This sequence joins TRBV4-3 and TRBJ2-4; a possible D gene is TRBD1 (6 bases). The sequenced sample consisted of PBMCs or a T cell subset sorted from them (not recorded which). The sequence came from a man aged 18 to 29 who had mild COVID-19 (a few samples of this study predate the infection). Cell type and time point are not known. The CDR3 DNA reads TGCGCCAGCAGCCCGGACAGCCAAGCCAAAAACATTCAGTACTTC. Its protein is CASSPDSQAKNIQYF.